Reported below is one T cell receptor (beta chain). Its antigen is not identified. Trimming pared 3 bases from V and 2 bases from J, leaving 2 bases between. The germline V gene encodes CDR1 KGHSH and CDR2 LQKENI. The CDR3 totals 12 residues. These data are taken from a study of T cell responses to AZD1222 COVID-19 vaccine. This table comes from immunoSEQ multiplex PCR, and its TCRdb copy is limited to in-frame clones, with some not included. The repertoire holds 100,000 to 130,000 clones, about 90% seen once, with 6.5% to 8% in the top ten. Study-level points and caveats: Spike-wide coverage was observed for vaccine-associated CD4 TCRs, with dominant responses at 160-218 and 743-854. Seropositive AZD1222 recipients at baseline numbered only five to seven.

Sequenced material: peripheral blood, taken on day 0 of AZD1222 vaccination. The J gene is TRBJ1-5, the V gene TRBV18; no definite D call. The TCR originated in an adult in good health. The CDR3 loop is CASSPGNQPQHF. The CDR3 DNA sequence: TGTGCCAGCTCACCGGGCAATCAGCCCCAGCATTTT.